A single sample gave rise to the 11 T cell receptor beta chains below, sequenced in a study of CD8+ T cells in alopecia areata. It was cDNA, reverse transcribed from extracted RNA, that served as the sequencing template. The method was immunoSEQ multiplex PCR; TCRdb's version includes in-frame clones alone and lacks a portion of them. The profile shows 150,000 or so clones, about 50% of them singletons. Material: CD8+ T cells sorted from blood, obtained at week 0. The receptors were gathered from a human donor with alopecia areata.

The chain carries TRBV4-3 and TRBJ1-2, with D perhaps matching TRBD1 (6 bases). Deletions cut 5 bases from V and 5 bases from J, with 24 bases between. The germline V gene has CDR1 LGHNA and CDR2 YSLEER. The CDR3 runs to 17 residues. Here the CDR3 DNA reads TGCGCCAGCAGCGAAAGTTTAGGGGAGACAGGTTCATATGGCTACACCTTC. As protein: CASSESLGETGSYGYTF.

J is TRBJ1-2 and V is TRBV7-9, with D possibly being TRBD1 (5 bases). This CDR3 has 15 residues. V dropped 1 base and J dropped 4 bases, with 13 bases sitting between them. Germline lookup yields CDR1 SEHNR and CDR2 FQNEAQ (reference sequence). The CDR3 DNA reads TGTGCCAGCAGCTTAGGGGTCGGGGGGACCTATGGCTACACCTTC. Protein: CASSLGVGGTYGYTF.

This clone has just a few counts. The rearrangement joins TRBV21-1 to TRBJ1-6. TRBV21-1 is classified as a pseudogene. The CDR3 runs 16 residues. CDR3 in DNA: TGTGCCAGCAGCAAAGGCCTACTGAACTATAATTCACCCCTCCACTTT. It codes for CASSKGLLNYNSPLHF.

This chain's CDR3 is CASSQTGYEQYF. CDR3 DNA sequence: TGTGCCAGCAGCCAAACGGGGTACGAGCAGTACTTC. The rearrangement uses TRBV13 and TRBJ2-7, with D possibly matching TRBD2 (5 bases). The CDR3 totals 12 residues. The V gene's germline CDR1 is PRHDT and CDR2 FYEKMQ (reference sequence). Trimming removed 5 bases at V and 4 bases at J, with 9 bases between.

The chain is built from TRBV2 and TRBJ2-5, with no clear D. The CDR3 runs 12 residues. The V gene lost 2 bases and the J gene lost 2 bases, with 3 bases spanning the gap. CDR1 and CDR2 from the germline V gene are SNHLY and FYNNEI. In nucleotides, the CDR3 is TGTGCCAGCAGTGAATTGCAAGAGACCCAGTACTTC. This translates into CASSELQETQYF.

J is TRBJ1-1 and V is TRBV30; D is unclear. V was clipped by 5 bases and J by 1 base, with 11 bases between them. The CDR3 totals 13 residues. CDR1 is GTSNPN and CDR2 is SVGIG in the germline V gene (reference sequence). The CDR3 protein is CAWRLTANTEAFF. Written as DNA, the CDR3 is TGTGCCTGGCGCTTAACCGCGAACACTGAAGCTTTCTTT.

The genes are TRBV23-1 and TRBJ2-5; D call uncertain. TRBV23-1 falls under the ORF class, with uncertain function. Trimming took off 2 bases at V and 4 bases at J, with 8 bases between the two ends. The CDR3 loop spans 13 amino acids. In DNA, the CDR3 is TGCGCCAGCAGTCAACGGGTCCGAGAGACCCAGTACTTC. Translation: CASSQRVRETQYF.

This clone was found a few times. The chain has TRBV10-3 and TRBJ2-3; 15 nucleotides agree with TRBD2. There are 20 residues in the CDR3. Per germline, CDR1 ENHRY and CDR2 SYGVKD. V was pared by 4 bases and J by 0 bases, with 11 bases of the junction left unmatched. CDR3 nucleotides: TGTGCCATCAGTGCGCGGACTAGCGGGGGGGCTTACCCGAGCACAGATACGCAGTATTTT. This translates into CAISARTSGGAYPSTDTQYF.

The chain is built from TRBV2 and TRBJ1-5, with a tentative D call TRBD1 (6 bases). V was pared by 0 bases and J by 4 bases, with 16 bases between. Germline CDR1 reads SNHLY; CDR2 reads FYNNEI. The CDR3 has 17 residues. CDR3 DNA sequence: TGTGCCAGCAGTGAAGCCGGGGGCCTAAGAGAGAATCAGCCCCAGCATTTT. Translation: CASSEAGGLRENQPQHF.

This clone showed up just a few times. The chain links TRBV5-1 to TRBJ1-5; 7 bases fit TRBD1. Germline V CDR1 and CDR2: SGHRS, YFSETQ. This CDR3 is 14 amino acids long. Germline trimming cut 3 bases from V and 7 bases from J; bases unmatched to any gene: 7. This CDR3 is CASSWTGPGQPQHF. The DNA for the CDR3 is TGCGCCAGCAGCTGGACAGGCCCGGGGCAGCCCCAGCATTTT.

The J gene is TRBJ1-6, the V gene TRBV2; no clear D. V was clipped by 7 bases and J by 7 bases, with 17 bases between them. CDR3 size: 15 residues. Germline CDR1 SNHLY, CDR2 FYNNEI. CDR3 loop: CASTEGGISNSPLHF. Written as DNA, the CDR3 is TGTGCCAGCACCGAAGGAGGGATATCGAATTCACCCCTCCACTTT.